This T cell receptor (beta chain) was recorded in a study of cytomegalovirus exposure and HLA in healthy donors. Per germline, CDR1 MDHEN and CDR2 SYDVKM. This CDR3 region has 15 residues. V dropped 3 bases and J dropped 3 bases, with 15 bases sitting between them. PCR employed 60 Vbeta and 13 Jbeta primers. Assay used: immunoSEQ multiplex PCR; TCRdb lists only in-frame clones, some missing. The table includes about 180,000 clones, around 84% detected once. Sequences were obtained from PBMCs. The chain joins TRBV28 to TRBJ2-7; maybe TRBD2 (5 bases). The TCR was taken from a boy younger than 10 in good health and CMV-seronegative. The CDR3 reads CASSFEWGALYEQYF. CDR3 coding DNA: TGTGCCAGCAGTTTCGAGTGGGGAGCACTCTACGAGCAGTACTTC.